The 30 T cell receptor beta chains reported below all come from one sample, sequenced in a study of neurological immune-mediated disorders. One entry per CDR3 protein results from TCRdb running MiXCR on the 5' RACE reads. The data show 50,000 to 70,000 distinct CDR3 sequences, with under 2.5% seen just once and under 4% held by the top ten. Source material: PBMCs. The origin of the receptors is a man between 50 and 59 years old with multiple sclerosis.

This clonotype has a count of ten or more. This chain links TRBV10-3 with TRBJ1-1, with TRBD1 matching over 9 bases. J lost 7 bases, V lost 0 bases, and 6 bases had no gene match. The CDR3 contains 15 residues. From germline, CDR1 is ENHRY and CDR2 SYGVKD. The DNA of the CDR3 is TGTGCCATCAGTGAGTCGACAGGGGGTAGTGGTGAAGCTTTCTTT. This sequence encodes CAISESTGGSGEAFF.

Here the CDR3 reads CASSYPPDRGGGIQYF. Here the CDR3 DNA reads TGTGCCAGCAGTTACCCCCCCGACAGGGGGGGAGGCATTCAGTACTTC. The chain combines TRBV6-2 or TRBV6-3 with TRBJ2-4; TRBD1 agrees at 9 bases. Germline lookup yields CDR1 MNHEY and CDR2 SVGEGT. CDR3 size: 16 residues. Trimming removed 2 bases from V and 9 bases from J; junction bases left unmatched: 11.

The J gene is TRBJ2-7, the V gene TRBV18; D unclear. The CDR3 length is 13 residues. With 0 bases removed from V and 2 bases from J, the gap between germline ends came to 5 bases. The V gene's germline CDR1 is KGHSH and CDR2 LQKENI. CDR3 coding DNA: TGTGCCAGCTCACCACCGGTCACCTACGAGCAGTACTTC. This translates into CASSPPVTYEQYF.

This clonotype was recorded at least ten times. J is TRBJ1-3 and V is TRBV5-1; D not resolved. Trimming cost V 3 bases and J 0 bases, with 4 bases left between them. Germline assignment: CDR1 SGHRS and CDR2 YFSETQ. This CDR3 region has 13 residues. The DNA for the CDR3 is TGCGCCAGCAGCTCATTCTCTGGAAACACCATATATTTT. Protein sequence: CASSSFSGNTIYF.

The chain carries TRBV4-1 and TRBJ1-1, with a possible D match to TRBD1 (5 bases). Germline V lookup: CDR1 MGHRA, CDR2 YSYEKL. Trimming took 1 base from V and 0 from J, leaving 15 bases between them. The CDR3 is 17 amino acids. This CDR3 is CASSQGSLGGMNTEAFF. The CDR3 nucleotides read TGCGCCAGCAGCCAAGGGAGCCTTGGGGGAATGAACACTGAAGCTTTCTTT.

Ten or more counts support this clonotype. The rearrangement links TRBV3-1 to TRBJ1-2, with D possibly TRBD1 on 5 matching bases. CDR1 is LGHDT and CDR2 is YNNKEL in the germline V gene (reference sequence). The CDR3 totals 14 residues. Trimming removed 8 bases at V and 0 bases at J, with 13 bases between. CDR3 amino acids: CASSGARANYGYTF. CDR3 sequence (DNA): TGTGCCAGCTCCGGGGCTCGGGCTAACTATGGCTACACCTTC.

This clonotype was seen at least ten times. The V gene is TRBV20-1, the J gene TRBJ2-3, with 9 bases matching TRBD2. The V and J ends lost 5 bases and 4 bases, in that order; junction bases with no gene match: 10. CDR1 and CDR2 (germline): DFQATT, SNEGSKA (reference sequence). CDR3 length equals 15 residues. CDR3 protein: CSAQGASGDADTQYF. The DNA for the CDR3 is TGCAGTGCTCAAGGGGCTAGCGGGGATGCAGATACGCAGTATTTT.

This clonotype has at least ten counts. The chain joins TRBV10-2 to TRBJ1-6; D is uncertain. The V gene's germline CDR1 is WSHSY and CDR2 SAAADI. Trimming took 3 bases from V and 4 from J, leaving 7 bases between them. The CDR3 consists of 14 residues. The CDR3, as DNA: TGCGCCAGCAGTGATCCAGTTTATAATTCACCCCTCCACTTT. This translates into CASSDPVYNSPLHF.

Many counts were recorded for this clonotype. The chain couples TRBV7-2 to TRBJ2-2, with TRBD1 matching over 8 bases. V gave up 6 bases and J gave up 5 bases; unmatched junction bases: 8. Germline V gene sequence: CDR1 SGHTA, CDR2 FQGNSA. The CDR3 is 15 amino acids. This chain's CDR3 is CASRTRTGRTGELFF. The DNA of the CDR3 is TGTGCCAGCAGAACTAGGACAGGGAGGACCGGGGAGCTGTTTTTT.

This clonotype was seen repeatedly, ten times or more. The chain uses TRBV20-1 and TRBJ1-5; the match to TRBD1 covers 7 bases. V was clipped by 3 bases and J by 0 bases; unmatched bases: 5. CDR1 is DFQATT and CDR2 is SNEGSKA in the germline V gene (reference sequence). This CDR3 region has 15 residues. This chain's CDR3 is CSARIGTDSNQPQHF. The CDR3 region has the DNA TGCAGTGCTAGGATCGGGACAGATAGCAATCAGCCCCAGCATTTT.

The sample holds many counts of this clonotype. The chain is built from TRBV7-2 and TRBJ2-3; 9 bases are a match to TRBD1. Germline CDR1 and CDR2: SGHTA and FQGNSA. V trimming: 6 bases; J trimming: 4 bases; junction bases outside the gene matches: 2. The CDR3 runs to 13 residues. The DNA for the CDR3 is TGTGCCAGCAGACAGGGGGCTTCAGATACGCAGTATTTT. This codes for CASRQGASDTQYF.

This clonotype was observed at least ten times. The chain recombines TRBV12-3 or TRBV12-4 with TRBJ2-7, with no clear D. V was cut by 6 bases and J by 1 base, with 10 bases left in between. This CDR3 has 13 residues. CDR3 region: CASRFRLSYEQYF. The CDR3, as DNA: TGTGCCAGCAGATTCAGGCTGTCCTACGAGCAGTACTTC.

The chain uses TRBV5-1 and TRBJ2-3, with D hard to call. V was shortened by 5 bases and J by 0 bases, with 7 bases between the two germline ends. There are 13 residues in the CDR3. The germline gives CDR1 SGHRS, CDR2 YFSETQ. In DNA form, the CDR3 reads TGCGCCAGCAGGTCGTCCAGCACAGATACGCAGTATTTT. Translated: CASRSSSTDTQYF. Full variable domain (remainder filled in from reference TRBV5-1 and TRBJ2-3): KAGVTQTPRYLIKTRGQQVTLSCSPISGHRSVSWYQQTPGQGLQFLFEYFSETQRNKGNFPGRFSGRQFSNSRSEMNVSTLELGDSALYLCASRSSSTDTQYFGPGTRLTVL.

This clonotype was detected many times. This chain connects TRBV7-8 to TRBJ1-5; D perhaps matches TRBD1 (6 bases). With 0 bases removed from V and 7 bases from J, the gap between germline ends came to 7 bases. CDR1 SGHVS and CDR2 FQNEAQ come from the germline V gene. The CDR3 is 13 residues long. The CDR3 loop is CASSLADSQPQHF. The CDR3 DNA is TGTGCCAGCAGCTTAGCGGACAGCCAGCCCCAGCATTTT.

This clonotype was counted ten times or more. The chain is built from TRBV6-5 and TRBJ1-6, with a possible D match to TRBD1 (6 bases). Germline V lookup: CDR1 MNHEY, CDR2 SVGAGI. Deletions cut 2 bases from V and 6 bases from J, with 14 bases between. The CDR3 runs to 16 residues. Here the CDR3 reads CASSYGWTDRNSPLHF. In DNA form, the CDR3 reads TGTGCCAGCAGTTACGGCTGGACAGACCGTAATTCACCCCTCCACTTT.

Many counts were recorded for this clonotype. The V and J genes are TRBV20-1 and TRBJ2-3; D unclear. The CDR3 runs 13 residues. Trimming removed 1 base from V and 6 bases from J, with 11 bases in between. CDR1 and CDR2 (germline): DFQATT, SNEGSKA (reference sequence). The CDR3 region is CSARVPPYDTQYF. For the CDR3, the DNA is TGCAGTGCTAGAGTCCCCCCGTACGATACGCAGTATTTT.

This clonotype was detected many times. V usage is TRBV20-1 and J usage is TRBJ1-1; D gene ambiguous. Per germline, CDR1 DFQATT and CDR2 SNEGSKA (reference sequence). Trimming shortened V by 1 base and J by 3 bases, and 12 bases separated the two germline ends. The length of the CDR3 is 14 residues. The CDR3 DNA is TGCAGTGCTAGAGTCGAACGTATCGACACTGAAGCTTTCTTT. Residues: CSARVERIDTEAFF.

The table lists this clonotype with many counts. The rearrangement joins TRBV20-1 to TRBJ1-1; TRBD1 aligns across 8 bases. Germline CDR1 DFQATT, CDR2 SNEGSKA (reference sequence). This CDR3 spans 14 amino acids. V lost 6 bases, J lost 0 bases, and 6 bases stayed unmatched. The CDR3 loop reads CSALGQGMNTEAFF. CDR3 nucleotides: TGCAGTGCCCTAGGACAGGGTATGAACACTGAAGCTTTCTTT.

This clonotype has at least ten counts. CDR3 protein: CASSLPLARQDTQYF. CDR3 nucleotides: TGCGCCAGCAGCTTGCCCCTGGCCCGGCAAGATACGCAGTATTTT. This chain uses TRBV5-1 with TRBJ2-3, with D unclear. V dropped 1 base and J dropped 5 bases, with 14 bases sitting between them. The CDR3 sequence is 15 residues long. Germline V gene sequence: CDR1 SGHRS, CDR2 YFSETQ.

This clonotype was found many times. V is TRBV5-1 and J is TRBJ1-4; 12 bases are a match to TRBD1. The germline gives CDR1 SGHRS, CDR2 YFSETQ. This CDR3 has 17 residues. Trimming cost V 4 bases and J 3 bases; bases outside gene matches: 7. CDR3 protein: CASSQGTGGFANEKLFF. The CDR3 coding sequence is TGCGCCAGCAGCCAGGGGACAGGGGGCTTCGCTAATGAAAAACTGTTTTTT.

This clonotype was observed many times. CDR3 protein: CASSQGWSGGVFEQYF. CDR3 DNA sequence: TGTGCCAGCAGCCAAGGGTGGTCAGGGGGCGTATTCGAGCAGTACTTC. This chain connects TRBV3-1 to TRBJ2-7; 8 bases match TRBD1. Germline V gene lookup returns CDR1 LGHDT and CDR2 YNNKEL (reference sequence). V lost 1 base to trimming and J lost 6 bases; unmatched junction nucleotides: 11. CDR3 length: 16 amino acids.

Ten or more counts support this clonotype. V is TRBV27 and J is TRBJ2-6; 9 bases line up with TRBD1. The CDR3 has 17 amino acids. Per the germline V gene, CDR1 is MNHEY and CDR2 is SMNVEV (reference sequence). J was trimmed by 0 bases and V by 5 bases; bases with no gene match: 5. The CDR3: CASSPGTGISGANVLTF. CDR3 coding DNA: TGTGCCAGCAGTCCCGGGACAGGGATCTCTGGGGCCAACGTCCTGACTTTC.

This clonotype was counted many times. The rearrangement joins TRBV6-5 to TRBJ1-5; no clear D gene. CDR3 length equals 15 residues. The germline V gene encodes CDR1 MNHEY and CDR2 SVGAGI. V lost 0 bases and J lost 2, with 8 bases in between. CDR3: CASSYSGNGNQPQHF. CDR3 nucleotide sequence: TGTGCCAGCAGTTACTCAGGGAATGGCAATCAGCCCCAGCATTTT.

This clonotype was seen many times. The J gene is TRBJ2-5, the V gene TRBV7-2, with 9 bases fitting TRBD1. V trimming: 5 bases; J trimming: 4 bases; junction bases outside the gene matches: 8. This CDR3 has 15 residues. CDR1 is SGHTA and CDR2 is FQGNSA in the germline V gene. This CDR3 reads CASSPGQGKGETQYF. The CDR3 coding sequence is TGTGCCAGCAGCCCCGGACAGGGGAAAGGAGAGACCCAGTACTTC.

The table lists this clonotype with many counts. The rearrangement links TRBV20-1 to TRBJ1-4; tentatively, D is TRBD1 (5 bases). Per germline, CDR1 DFQATT and CDR2 SNEGSKA (reference sequence). The CDR3 spans 13 residues. The V gene lost 5 bases and the J gene lost 6 bases, with 13 bases spanning the gap. The CDR3 is CSAYRDSHEKLFF. CDR3 in DNA: TGCAGTGCTTACCGGGACTCTCATGAAAAACTGTTTTTT.

There are many counts of this clonotype. The V and J genes are TRBV6-1 and TRBJ2-3; possibly TRBD1 for D (5 bases). From germline, CDR1 is MNHNS and CDR2 SASEGT. V gave up 3 bases and J gave up 4 bases, with 11 bases separating them. CDR3 size: 14 residues. The CDR3 is CASSESAGPDTQYF. The CDR3, as DNA: TGTGCCAGCAGTGAGTCGGCAGGGCCAGATACGCAGTATTTT.

This clonotype was seen ten or more times. The chain links TRBV20-1 to TRBJ2-5; D ambiguous. CDR1 and CDR2 (germline): DFQATT, SNEGSKA (reference sequence). CDR3 length: 12 amino acids. V lost 5 bases and J lost 5, with 12 bases in between. CDR3 residues: CSAGVSSETQYF. The CDR3 DNA sequence: TGCAGTGCTGGGGTGTCTTCGGAGACCCAGTACTTC.

This clonotype was observed many times. The rearrangement uses TRBV12-3 or TRBV12-4 and TRBJ2-2; possible D gene TRBD1, 6 bases. V was pared by 5 bases and J by 5 bases, with 15 bases between. CDR3 length: 15 residues. The CDR3 is CASSPATGKTGELFF. Written as DNA, the CDR3 is TGTGCCAGCAGTCCAGCAACAGGGAAGACCGGGGAGCTGTTTTTT.

This clonotype was detected ten times or more. The rearrangement uses TRBV11-2 and TRBJ2-7, with 9 bases that match TRBD2. Germline CDR1 SGHAT, CDR2 FQNNGV. Germline trimming cut 5 bases from V and 2 bases from J; bases unmatched to any gene: 7. The CDR3 loop spans 15 amino acids. The CDR3 here is CASSESGGHAYEQYF. DNA for the CDR3: TGTGCCAGCAGCGAGAGCGGGGGGCACGCCTACGAGCAGTACTTC.

This clonotype was counted many times. This chain links TRBV24-1 with TRBJ2-3, with D possibly TRBD2 on 6 matching bases. The CDR3 runs 15 residues. Trimming stripped 3 bases from V and 1 base from J, with 10 bases between. Per germline, CDR1 KGHDR and CDR2 SFDVKD. The CDR3 here is CATSDAGTGTDTQYF. CDR3 coding DNA: TGTGCCACCAGTGATGCCGGGACTGGCACAGATACGCAGTATTTT.